This TCR beta chain was obtained from a study of blood T cells in healthy people across ages. This clonotype was observed a handful of times. Its antigen is unknown. Study-level points and caveats: Changes in expanded clonotypes were possibly confounded, as the CMV status of donors was unknown.

Caucasian, healthy and from Russia, the donors were aged between about 6 and 90. For every donor, a draw yielded approximately 9.9 milliliters of peripheral blood. Total RNA, at least 6 micrograms per sample, came from PBMCs. The CDR3 is 17 amino acids. CDR1 and CDR2 from the germline V gene are WNHNN and SYGVQD (reference sequence). V was pared by 1 base and J by 7 bases, with 20 bases between. For the second PCR, which ran for about 7 to 11 cycles, a sample-barcoded 5' primer and a J-beta primer mix were used. TCRdb re-derived calls from the 5' RACE reads in MiXCR, one entry per CDR3 protein. The sample contains approximately 1.5 million distinct CDR3 sequences, roughly 43% of which appear only once.

Material: blood. This chain joins TRBV10-1 and TRBJ2-1, with D possibly TRBD1 on 6 matching bases. This receptor was obtained from a woman in her late teens or twenties in good health. This chain's CDR3 is CASSEYPTGTLGNEQFF. The CDR3 DNA reads as TGCGCCAGCAGTGAGTATCCTACAGGGACCTTAGGGAATGAGCAGTTCTTC.